The source of this TCR beta chain is a study of radiation and T cells in renal cell carcinoma. Study-wide background: Nephrectomy followed 15 Gy stereotactic body radiation by 4 weeks. Study outcomes and limitations: In blood, top tumor clones expanded by 2 weeks, shrinking by 4.

Trimming left V 5 bases short and J 7 bases short, with 14 bases between. The germline V gene encodes CDR1 SGHTA and CDR2 FQGNSA. The CDR3 has 13 residues. The method was immunoSEQ multiplex PCR; TCRdb's version includes in-frame clones alone and lacks a portion of them. Here the sample spans about 130,000 clones, 88% being singletons. This clone appeared a few times. Its target is not known. Time point indicated: blood 2 weeks post-SBRT. The treatment is: 15 Gy SBRT to primary tumor, nephrectomy 4 weeks later. After SBRT, blood was collected at 2 and 4 weeks, plus baseline. The J gene is TRBJ1-1, the V gene TRBV7-2; a weak D match, TRBD1 (5 bases). This sequence was found in a woman in her 70s with renal cell carcinoma. The sample consisted of blood, taken from a patient whose treatment included radiotherapy and nephrectomy. This CDR3 is CASSKIRDGEAFF. CDR3 DNA sequence: TGTGCCAGCAGCAAAATCCGGGACGGTGAAGCTTTCTTT.